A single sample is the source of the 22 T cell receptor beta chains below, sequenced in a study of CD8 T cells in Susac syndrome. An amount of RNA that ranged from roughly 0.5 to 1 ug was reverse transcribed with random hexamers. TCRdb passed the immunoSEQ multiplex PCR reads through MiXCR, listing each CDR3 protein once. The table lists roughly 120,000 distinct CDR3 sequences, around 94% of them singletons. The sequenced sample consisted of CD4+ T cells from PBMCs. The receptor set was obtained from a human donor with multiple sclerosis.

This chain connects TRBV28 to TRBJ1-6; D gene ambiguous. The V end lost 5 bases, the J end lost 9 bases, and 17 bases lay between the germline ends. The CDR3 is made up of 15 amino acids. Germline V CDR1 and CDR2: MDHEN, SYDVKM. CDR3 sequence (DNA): TGTGCCAGCAGTCCCCGGATCCGGAATGGTTCACCCCTCCACTTT. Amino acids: CASSPRIRNGSPLHF. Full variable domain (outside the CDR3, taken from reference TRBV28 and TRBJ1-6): DVKVTQSSRYLVKRTGEKVFLECVQDMDHENMFWYRQDPGLGLRLIYFSYDVKMKEKGDIPEGYSVSREKKERFSLILESASTNQTSMYLCASSPRIRNGSPLHFGNGTRLTVT.

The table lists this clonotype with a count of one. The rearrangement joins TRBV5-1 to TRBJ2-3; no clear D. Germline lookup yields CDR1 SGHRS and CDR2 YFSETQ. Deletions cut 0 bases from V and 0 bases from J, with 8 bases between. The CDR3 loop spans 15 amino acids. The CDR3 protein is CASSLGQRSTDTQYF. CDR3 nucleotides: TGCGCCAGCAGCTTGGGCCAGCGAAGCACAGATACGCAGTATTTT.

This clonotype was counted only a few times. The CDR3: CAWSVGGSPQETQYF. DNA for the CDR3: TGTGCCTGGAGTGTAGGGGGCTCCCCACAAGAGACCCAGTACTTC. This chain joins TRBV30 and TRBJ2-5; 7 bases are a match to TRBD1. The trim removed 0 bases at V and 2 bases at J, leaving 6 bases unmatched. Germline loops: CDR1 GTSNPN, CDR2 SVGIG (reference sequence). This CDR3 contains 15 residues.

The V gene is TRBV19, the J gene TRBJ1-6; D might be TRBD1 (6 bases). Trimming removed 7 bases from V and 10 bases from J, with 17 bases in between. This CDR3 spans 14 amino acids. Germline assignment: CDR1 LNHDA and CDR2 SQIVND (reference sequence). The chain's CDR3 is CASTEQQGGSPLHF. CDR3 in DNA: TGTGCCAGTACCGAGCAACAGGGAGGATCACCCCTCCACTTT. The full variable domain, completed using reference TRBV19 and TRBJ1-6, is DGGITQSPKYLFRKEGQNVTLSCEQNLNHDAMYWYRQDPGQGLRLIYYSQIVNDFQKGDIAEGYSVSREKKESFPLTVTSAQKNPTAFYLCASTEQQGGSPLHFGNGTRLTVT.

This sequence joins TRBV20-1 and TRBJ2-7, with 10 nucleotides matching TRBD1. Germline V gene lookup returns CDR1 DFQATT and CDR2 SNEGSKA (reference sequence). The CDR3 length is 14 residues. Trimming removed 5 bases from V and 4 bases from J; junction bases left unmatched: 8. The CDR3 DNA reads TGCAGTGCTCTCTCCCGGACAGGGGGATACGAGCAGTACTTC. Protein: CSALSRTGGYEQYF.

In nucleotides, the CDR3 is TGTGCCTGGACGGAGGGGACCACTCAGCCCCAGCATTTT. As protein: CAWTEGTTQPQHF. The chain carries TRBV30 and TRBJ1-5, with a tentative D call TRBD1 (5 bases). Germline V gene sequence: CDR1 GTSNPN, CDR2 SVGIG (reference sequence). Deletions cut 4 bases from V and 6 bases from J, with 13 bases between. The CDR3 has 13 residues.

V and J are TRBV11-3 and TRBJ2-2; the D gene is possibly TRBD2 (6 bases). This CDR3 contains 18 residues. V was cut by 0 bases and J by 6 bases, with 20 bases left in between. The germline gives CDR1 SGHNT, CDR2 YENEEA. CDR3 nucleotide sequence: TGTGCCAGCAGCTTAGATCAAGGAGGAGGGTTACTGGCCGGGGAGCTGTTTTTT. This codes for CASSLDQGGGLLAGELFF.

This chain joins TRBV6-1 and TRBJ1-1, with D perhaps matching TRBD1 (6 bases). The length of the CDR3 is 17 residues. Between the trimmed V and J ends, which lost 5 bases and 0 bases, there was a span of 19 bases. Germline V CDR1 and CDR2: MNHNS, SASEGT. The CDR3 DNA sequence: TGTGCCAGCAGTATCGCCGGGGGGGGCCAGATGAACACTGAAGCTTTCTTT. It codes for CASSIAGGGQMNTEAFF.

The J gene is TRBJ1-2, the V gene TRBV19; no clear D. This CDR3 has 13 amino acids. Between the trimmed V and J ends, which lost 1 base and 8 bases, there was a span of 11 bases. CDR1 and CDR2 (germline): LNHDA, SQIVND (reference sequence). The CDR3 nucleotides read TGTGCCAGTAGTATAGGGCTCGAGATGGGCTACACCTTC. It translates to CASSIGLEMGYTF.

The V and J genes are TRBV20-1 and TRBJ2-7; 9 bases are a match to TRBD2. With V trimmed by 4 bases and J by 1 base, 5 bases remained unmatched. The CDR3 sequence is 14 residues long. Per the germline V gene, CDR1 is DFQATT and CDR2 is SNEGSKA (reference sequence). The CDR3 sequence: CSAITSGYSYEQYF. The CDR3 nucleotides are TGCAGTGCTATAACTAGCGGGTATTCCTACGAGCAGTACTTC.

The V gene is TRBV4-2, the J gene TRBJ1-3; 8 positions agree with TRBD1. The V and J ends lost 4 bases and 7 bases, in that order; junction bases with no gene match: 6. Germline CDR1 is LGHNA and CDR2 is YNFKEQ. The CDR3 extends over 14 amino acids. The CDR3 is CASSPGQGINTIYF. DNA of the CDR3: TGTGCCAGCAGCCCTGGACAGGGAATCAACACCATATATTTT.

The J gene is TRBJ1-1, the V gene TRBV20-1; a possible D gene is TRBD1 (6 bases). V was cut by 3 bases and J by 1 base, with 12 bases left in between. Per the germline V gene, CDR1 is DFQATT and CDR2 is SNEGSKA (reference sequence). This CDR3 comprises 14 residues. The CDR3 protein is CSASSGAENTEAFF. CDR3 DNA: TGCAGTGCTAGCTCAGGGGCAGAGAACACTGAAGCTTTCTTT.

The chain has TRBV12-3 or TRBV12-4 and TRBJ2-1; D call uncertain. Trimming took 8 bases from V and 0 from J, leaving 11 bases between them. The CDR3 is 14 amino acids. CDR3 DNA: TGTGCCAGCGCGCGTGAGATCTCCTACAATGAGCAGTTCTTC. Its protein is CASAREISYNEQFF.

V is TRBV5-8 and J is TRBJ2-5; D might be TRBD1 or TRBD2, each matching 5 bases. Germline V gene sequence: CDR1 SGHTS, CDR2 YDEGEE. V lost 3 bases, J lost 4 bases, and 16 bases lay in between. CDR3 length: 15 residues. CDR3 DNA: TGTGCCAGCAGCTCCCCTTGGGGGAGCCTAGAGACCCAGTACTTC. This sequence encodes CASSSPWGSLETQYF.

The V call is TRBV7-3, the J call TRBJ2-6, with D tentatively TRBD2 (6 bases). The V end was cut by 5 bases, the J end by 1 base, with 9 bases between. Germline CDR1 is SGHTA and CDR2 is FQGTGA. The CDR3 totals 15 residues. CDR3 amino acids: CASSPTSSGANVLTF. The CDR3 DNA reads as TGTGCCAGCAGCCCGACTAGTTCTGGGGCCAACGTCCTGACTTTC.

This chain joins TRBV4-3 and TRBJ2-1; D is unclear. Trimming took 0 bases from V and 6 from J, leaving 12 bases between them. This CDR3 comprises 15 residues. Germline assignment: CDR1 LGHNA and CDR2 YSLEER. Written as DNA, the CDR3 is TGCGCCAGCAGCCAAGATGGTCTGCGTTTCAATGAGCAGTTCTTC. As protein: CASSQDGLRFNEQFF.

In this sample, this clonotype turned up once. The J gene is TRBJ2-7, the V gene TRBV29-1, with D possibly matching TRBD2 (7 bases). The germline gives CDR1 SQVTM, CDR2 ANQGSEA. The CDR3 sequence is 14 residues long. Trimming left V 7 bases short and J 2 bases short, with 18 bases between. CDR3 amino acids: CSGAGVGGTYEQYF. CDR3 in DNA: TGCAGCGGCGCAGGGGTGGGGGGGACCTACGAGCAGTACTTC.

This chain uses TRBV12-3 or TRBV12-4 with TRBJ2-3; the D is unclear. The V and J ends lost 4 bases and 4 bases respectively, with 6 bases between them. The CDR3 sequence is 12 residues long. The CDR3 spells CASSSRSDTQYF. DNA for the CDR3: TGTGCCAGCAGTTCCAGGTCAGATACGCAGTATTTT.

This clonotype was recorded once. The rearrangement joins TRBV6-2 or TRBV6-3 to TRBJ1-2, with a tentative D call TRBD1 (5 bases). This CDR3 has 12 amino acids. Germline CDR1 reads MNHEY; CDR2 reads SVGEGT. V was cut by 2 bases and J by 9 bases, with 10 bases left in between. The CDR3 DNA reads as TGTGCCAGCAGTTACCAGGGTAGGAGCTACACCTTC. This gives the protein CASSYQGRSYTF.

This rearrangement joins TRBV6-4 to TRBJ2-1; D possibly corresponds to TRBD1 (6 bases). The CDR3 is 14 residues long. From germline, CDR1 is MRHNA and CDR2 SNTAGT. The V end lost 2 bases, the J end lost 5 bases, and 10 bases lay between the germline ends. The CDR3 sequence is CASSDTGSHNEQFF. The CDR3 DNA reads TGTGCCAGCAGTGACACAGGGAGCCACAATGAGCAGTTCTTC.

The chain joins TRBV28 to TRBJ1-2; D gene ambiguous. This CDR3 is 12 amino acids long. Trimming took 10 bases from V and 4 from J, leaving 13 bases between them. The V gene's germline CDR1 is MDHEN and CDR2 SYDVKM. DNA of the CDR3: TGTGCCACCCTAGGTCGGGCCTATGGCTACACCTTC. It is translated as CATLGRAYGYTF.

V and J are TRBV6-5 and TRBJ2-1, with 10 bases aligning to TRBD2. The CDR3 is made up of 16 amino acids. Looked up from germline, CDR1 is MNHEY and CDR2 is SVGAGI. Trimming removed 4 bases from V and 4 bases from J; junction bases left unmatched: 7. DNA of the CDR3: TGTGCCAGCAGTTCTCCCAGACTAGCGGGTTACAATGAGCAGTTCTTC. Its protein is CASSSPRLAGYNEQFF.